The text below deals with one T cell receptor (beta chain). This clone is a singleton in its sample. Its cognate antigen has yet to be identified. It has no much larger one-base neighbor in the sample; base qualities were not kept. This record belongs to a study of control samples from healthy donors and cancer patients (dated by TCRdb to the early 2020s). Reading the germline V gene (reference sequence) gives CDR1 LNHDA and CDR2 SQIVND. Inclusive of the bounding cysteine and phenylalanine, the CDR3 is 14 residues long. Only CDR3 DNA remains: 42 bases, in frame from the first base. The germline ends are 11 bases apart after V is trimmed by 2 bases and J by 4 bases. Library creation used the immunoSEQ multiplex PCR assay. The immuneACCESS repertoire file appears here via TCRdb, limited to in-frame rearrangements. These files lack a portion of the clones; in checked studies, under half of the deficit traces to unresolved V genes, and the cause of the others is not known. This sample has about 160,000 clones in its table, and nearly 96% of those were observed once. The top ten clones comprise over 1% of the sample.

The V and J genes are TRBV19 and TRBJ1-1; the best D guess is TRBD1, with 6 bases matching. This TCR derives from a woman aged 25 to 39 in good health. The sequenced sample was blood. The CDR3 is CASSIRGRTTEAFF. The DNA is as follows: TGTGCCAGTAGTATACGGGGGCGGACCACTGAAGCTTTCTTT.